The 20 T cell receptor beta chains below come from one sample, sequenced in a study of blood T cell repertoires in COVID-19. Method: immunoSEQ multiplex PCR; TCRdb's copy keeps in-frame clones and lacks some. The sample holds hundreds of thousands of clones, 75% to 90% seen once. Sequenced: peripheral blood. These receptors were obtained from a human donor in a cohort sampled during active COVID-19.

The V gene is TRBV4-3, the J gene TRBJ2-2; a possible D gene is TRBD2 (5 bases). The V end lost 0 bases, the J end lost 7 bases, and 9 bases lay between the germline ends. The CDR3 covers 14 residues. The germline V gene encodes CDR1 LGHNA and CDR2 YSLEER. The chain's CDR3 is CASSQEAGYGELFF. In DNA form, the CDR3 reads TGCGCCAGCAGCCAAGAGGCGGGTTACGGGGAGCTGTTTTTT.

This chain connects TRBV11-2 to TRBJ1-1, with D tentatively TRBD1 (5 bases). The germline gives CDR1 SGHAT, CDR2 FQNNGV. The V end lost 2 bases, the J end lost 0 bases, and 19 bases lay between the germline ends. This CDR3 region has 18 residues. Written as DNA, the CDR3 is TGTGCCAGCAGCTTAAGATCGGGGACGGGAGGGATGAACACTGAAGCTTTCTTT. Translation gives CASSLRSGTGGMNTEAFF.

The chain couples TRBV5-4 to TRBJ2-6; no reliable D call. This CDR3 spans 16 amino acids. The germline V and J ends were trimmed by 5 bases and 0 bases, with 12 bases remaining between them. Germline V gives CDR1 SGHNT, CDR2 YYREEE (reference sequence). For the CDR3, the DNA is TGTGCCAGCAGTCATGTTACTCGCTCTGGGGCCAACGTCCTGACTTTC. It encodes CASSHVTRSGANVLTF.

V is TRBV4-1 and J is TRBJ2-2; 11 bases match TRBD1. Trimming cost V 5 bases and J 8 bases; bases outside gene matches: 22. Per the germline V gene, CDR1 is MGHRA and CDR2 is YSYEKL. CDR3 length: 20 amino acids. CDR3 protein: CASSADQTSRDRGAVGELFF. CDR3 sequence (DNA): TGCGCCAGCAGCGCCGACCAGACAAGCCGGGACAGGGGGGCGGTAGGGGAGCTGTTTTTT.

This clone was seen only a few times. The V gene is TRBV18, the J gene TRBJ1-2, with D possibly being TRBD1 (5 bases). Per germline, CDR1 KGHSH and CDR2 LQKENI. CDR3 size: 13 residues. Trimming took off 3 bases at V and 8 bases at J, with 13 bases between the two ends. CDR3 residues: CASSPQGPAGYTF. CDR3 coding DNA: TGTGCCAGCTCACCGCAGGGCCCGGCGGGCTACACCTTC.

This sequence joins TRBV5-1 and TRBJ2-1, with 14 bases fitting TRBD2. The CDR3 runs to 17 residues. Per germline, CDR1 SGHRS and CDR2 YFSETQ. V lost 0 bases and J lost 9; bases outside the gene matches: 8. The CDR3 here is CASSLAGTSGSRIEQFF. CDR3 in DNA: TGCGCCAGCAGCTTGGCAGGGACTAGCGGGAGTCGTATTGAGCAGTTCTTC. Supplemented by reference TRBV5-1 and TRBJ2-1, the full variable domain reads KAGVTQTPRYLIKTRGQQVTLSCSPISGHRSVSWYQQTPGQGLQFLFEYFSETQRNKGNFPGRFSGRQFSNSRSEMNVSTLELGDSALYLCASSLAGTSGSRIEQFFGPGTRLTVL.

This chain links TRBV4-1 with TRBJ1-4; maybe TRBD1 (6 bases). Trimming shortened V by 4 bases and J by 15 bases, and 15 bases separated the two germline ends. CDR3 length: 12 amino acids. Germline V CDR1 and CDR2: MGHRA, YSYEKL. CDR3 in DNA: TGCGCCAGCAGCCGGGGGGGCCAACCGTTGTTTTTT. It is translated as CASSRGGQPLFF.

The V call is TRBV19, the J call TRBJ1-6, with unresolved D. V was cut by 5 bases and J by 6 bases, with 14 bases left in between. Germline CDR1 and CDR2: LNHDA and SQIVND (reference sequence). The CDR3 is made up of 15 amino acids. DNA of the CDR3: TGTGCCAGTAGTCCGGTGGCGTGGAGTAATTCACCCCTCCACTTT. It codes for CASSPVAWSNSPLHF.

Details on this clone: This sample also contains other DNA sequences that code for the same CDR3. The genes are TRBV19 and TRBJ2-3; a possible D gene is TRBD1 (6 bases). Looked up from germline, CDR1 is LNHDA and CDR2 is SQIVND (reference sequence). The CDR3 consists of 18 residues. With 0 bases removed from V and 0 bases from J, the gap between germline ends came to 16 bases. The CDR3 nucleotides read TGTGCCAGTAGTATAGACGGGCCCGGACAGCCTAGCACAGATACGCAGTATTTT. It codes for CASSIDGPGQPSTDTQYF.

CDR3 amino acids: CASRKAAGRMNTEAFF. For the CDR3, the DNA is TGTGCCAGCAGGAAGGCGGCAGGGAGGATGAACACTGAAGCTTTCTTT. This chain links TRBV7-9 with TRBJ1-1; possibly TRBD1 for D (5 bases). Per germline, CDR1 SEHNR and CDR2 FQNEAQ (reference sequence). The CDR3 length is 16 residues. V lost 6 bases to trimming and J lost 0 bases, with 17 bases between them.

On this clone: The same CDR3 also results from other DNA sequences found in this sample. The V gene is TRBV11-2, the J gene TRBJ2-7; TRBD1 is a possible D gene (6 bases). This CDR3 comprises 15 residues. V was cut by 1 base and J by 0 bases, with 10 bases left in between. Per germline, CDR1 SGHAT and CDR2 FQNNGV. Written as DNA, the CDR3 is TGTGCCAGCAGCTTAGGGCAGGGGAGCTCCTACGAGCAGTACTTC. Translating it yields CASSLGQGSSYEQYF.

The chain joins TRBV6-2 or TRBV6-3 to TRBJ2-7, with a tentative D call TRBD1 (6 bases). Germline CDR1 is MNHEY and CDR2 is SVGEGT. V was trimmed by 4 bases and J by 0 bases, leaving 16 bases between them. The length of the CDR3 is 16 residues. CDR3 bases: TGTGCCAGCAGTTCCCTGGGACATAAAAACTCCTACGAGCAGTACTTC. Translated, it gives CASSSLGHKNSYEQYF.

CDR3: CASSDVGRGNQPQHF. Written as DNA, the CDR3 is TGTGCCAGTAGTGACGTTGGAAGGGGGAATCAGCCCCAGCATTTT. J is TRBJ1-5 and V is TRBV19, with D maybe TRBD1 (6 bases). V lost 5 bases and J lost 4, with 15 bases in between. Per germline, CDR1 LNHDA and CDR2 SQIVND (reference sequence). This CDR3 spans 15 amino acids.

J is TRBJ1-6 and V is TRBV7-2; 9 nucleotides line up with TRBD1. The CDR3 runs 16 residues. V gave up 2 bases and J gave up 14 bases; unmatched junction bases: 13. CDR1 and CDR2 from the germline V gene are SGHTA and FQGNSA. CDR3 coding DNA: TGTGCCAGCAGCTTAAGGAGCGGGGACAGGGTGTTGACCCTCCACTTT. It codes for CASSLRSGDRVLTLHF. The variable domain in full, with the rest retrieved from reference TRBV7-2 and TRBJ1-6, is GAGVSQSPSNKVTEKGKDVELRCDPISGHTALYWYRQSLGQGLEFLIYFQGNSAPDKSGLPSDRFSAERTGGSVSTLTIQRTQQEDSAVYLCASSLRSGDRVLTLHFGNGTRLTVT.

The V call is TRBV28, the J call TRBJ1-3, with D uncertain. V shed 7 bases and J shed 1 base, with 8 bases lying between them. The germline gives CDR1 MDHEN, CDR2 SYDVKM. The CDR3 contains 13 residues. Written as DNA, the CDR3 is TGTGCCAGCATCAGGACTTCTGGAAACACCATATATTTT. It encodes CASIRTSGNTIYF.

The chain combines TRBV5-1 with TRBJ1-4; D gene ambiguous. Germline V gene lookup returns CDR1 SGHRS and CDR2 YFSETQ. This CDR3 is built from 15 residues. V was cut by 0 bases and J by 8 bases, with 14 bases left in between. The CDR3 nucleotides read TGCGCCAGCAGCTTGGCCAATTCCAGATCGGAAAAACTGTTTTTT. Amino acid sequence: CASSLANSRSEKLFF. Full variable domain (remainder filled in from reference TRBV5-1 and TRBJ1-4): KAGVTQTPRYLIKTRGQQVTLSCSPISGHRSVSWYQQTPGQGLQFLFEYFSETQRNKGNFPGRFSGRQFSNSRSEMNVSTLELGDSALYLCASSLANSRSEKLFFGSGTQLSVL.

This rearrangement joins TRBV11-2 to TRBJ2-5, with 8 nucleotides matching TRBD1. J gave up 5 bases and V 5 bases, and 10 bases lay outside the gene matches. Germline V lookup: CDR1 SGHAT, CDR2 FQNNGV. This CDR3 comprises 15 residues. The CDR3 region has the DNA TGTGCCAGCAGCACCCGGGACAGGTTATGGGAGACCCAGTACTTC. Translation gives CASSTRDRLWETQYF.

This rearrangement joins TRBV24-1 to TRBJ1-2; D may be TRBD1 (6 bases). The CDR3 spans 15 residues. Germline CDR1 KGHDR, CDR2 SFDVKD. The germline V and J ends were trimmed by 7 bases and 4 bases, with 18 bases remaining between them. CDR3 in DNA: TGTGCCACCAGAGCTAATGGGGACAACTCCTATGGCTACACCTTC. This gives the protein CATRANGDNSYGYTF.

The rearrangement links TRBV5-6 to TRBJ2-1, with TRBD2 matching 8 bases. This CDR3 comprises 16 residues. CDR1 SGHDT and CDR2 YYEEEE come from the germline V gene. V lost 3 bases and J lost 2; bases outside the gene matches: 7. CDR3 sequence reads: CASSSLGREAYNEQFF. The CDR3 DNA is TGTGCCAGCAGCTCCCTAGGGCGGGAGGCCTACAATGAGCAGTTCTTC.

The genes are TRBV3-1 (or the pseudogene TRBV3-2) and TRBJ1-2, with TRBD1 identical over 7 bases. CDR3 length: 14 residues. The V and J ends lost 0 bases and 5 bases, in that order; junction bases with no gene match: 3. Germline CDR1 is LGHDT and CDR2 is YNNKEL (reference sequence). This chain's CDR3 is CASSQDHRGYGYTF. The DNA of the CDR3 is TGTGCCAGCAGCCAAGATCACAGGGGTTATGGCTACACCTTC.